This is a list of T cell receptor beta chains from one sample in a study of shared clonotypes between healthy human individuals. TCRdb's copy holds only in-frame clones and misses some; the assay was immunoSEQ multiplex PCR. The data contain around 2.1 million clones, roughly 91% of them singletons. Sequenced material: naive CD8+ T cells from PBMCs. Receptors originate from a young man in good health. Some clones in this sample may be carry-over from other donors' samples. CDR3s include the opening cysteine and the closing phenylalanine or tryptophan. The order of the fields is V gene, J gene, clone size, D gene, CDR3 DNA, CDR3 protein. D genes are given only for firm matches. Rows may omit the clone size; those that give it use once, few, many or a size class.

TRBV10-3	TRBJ2-5	-	TRBD1	TGTGCCACCCTCCGGGACAGGGGAGAGACCCAGTACTTC	CATLRDRGETQYF
TRBV9	TRBJ2-1	-	-	TGTGCCAGCAGCGTAGATGGGTCTCTCCCCTACAATGAGCAGTTCTTC	CASSVDGSLPYNEQFF
TRBV4-3	TRBJ2-5	once	TRBD2	TGCGCCAGCAGCCAAGACGTTTATACGGGGGGCCAAGAGACCCAGTACTTC	CASSQDVYTGGQETQYF
TRBV5-8	TRBJ2-2	-	-	TGTGCCAGGGGAGGAGAGGCCTCGAACACCGGGGAGCTGTTTTTT	CARGGEASNTGELFF
TRBV29-1	TRBJ2-7	-	TRBD1	TGCAGCGTGTTGTTCACTAGACAGGGGTCCTACGAGCAGTACTTC	CSVLFTRQGSYEQYF
TRBV5-1	TRBJ2-3	-	TRBD2	TGCGCCAGCAGCTTGGAAGGACTAGCTTCTCGCACAGATACGCAGTATTTT	CASSLEGLASRTDTQYF
TRBV10-1	TRBJ2-7	-	-	TGCGCCAGCAGTGAGTCCGGGGGCCTACGTAGCGAGCAGTACTTC	CASSESGGLRSEQYF
TRBV7-9	TRBJ2-1	once	-	TGTGCCAGCAGCCTATTTCAAGACGGGAGTGAGCAGTTCTTC	CASSLFQDGSEQFF
TRBV6-5	TRBJ2-7	once	-	TGTGCCAGCAGTTACTCTTCTGGAGGAAACGAGCAGTACTTC	CASSYSSGGNEQYF
TRBV29-1	TRBJ1-2	-	-	TGCAGCGTTGTTAGGGGCGCGGGTTCTGACTATGGCTACACCTTC	CSVVRGAGSDYGYTF
TRBV7-6	TRBJ2-7	-	TRBD2	TGTGCCAGCAGCTCAGGGACTAGCGGAAGCTCCTACGAGCAGTACTTC	CASSSGTSGSSYEQYF
TRBV20-1	TRBJ2-3	-	-	TGCAGTGCTTTACATACGCAGTATTTT	CSALHTQYF
TRBV6-6	TRBJ1-3	-	TRBD1	TGTGCCAGCAGTTACGTGACAGGGGCCGGAAACACCATATATTTT	CASSYVTGAGNTIYF
TRBV9	TRBJ2-2	-	-	TGTGCCAGCAGCGTAGGTGCAGGGTCGCTCACCGGGGAGCTGTTTTTT	CASSVGAGSLTGELFF
TRBV4-3	TRBJ2-5	-	TRBD2	TGCGCCAGCAGCCCGACGGGAGGCCAAGAGACCCAGTACTTC	CASSPTGGQETQYF
TRBV11-1	TRBJ1-1	-	-	TGTGCCAGCAGCTTAGTAGGGGCTACTATGTTCGACACTGAAGCTTTCTTT	CASSLVGATMFDTEAFF
TRBV7-2	TRBJ1-1	-	-	TGTGCCAGCAGCTTAGTACCGTGGAACACTGAAGCTTTCTTT	CASSLVPWNTEAFF
TRBV6-1	TRBJ2-7	-	-	TGTGCCAGCACCGGCCGGGACCAAGACTACGAGCAGTACTTC	CASTGRDQDYEQYF
TRBV7-9	TRBJ2-2	-	TRBD2	TGTGCCAGCAGCCTAGCGGGAGCGGGCACCGGGGAGCTGTTTTTT	CASSLAGAGTGELFF
TRBV27	TRBJ1-5	-	-	TGTGCCAGCAGTTTTTCGGGGGGGAGCAATCAGCCCCAGCATTTT	CASSFSGGSNQPQHF
TRBV7-8	TRBJ2-7	-	TRBD1	TGTGCCAGCAGCTTAAGGGACAGCTCCTACGAGCAGTACTTC	CASSLRDSSYEQYF
TRBV5-1	TRBJ2-7	-	TRBD2	TGCGCCAGCAGCCCCGGACTAGCTCTAGGGTGGTACGAGCAGTACTTC	CASSPGLALGWYEQYF
TRBV27	TRBJ2-1	-	TRBD2	TGTGCCAGCAGTCTGAAACTAGCGAGGAATGAGCAGTTCTTC	CASSLKLARNEQFF
TRBV9	TRBJ2-3	-	-	TGTGCCAGCAGCCCCGCCAAGGGGGGTGCAGATACGCAGTATTTT	CASSPAKGGADTQYF
TRBV28	TRBJ2-7	-	-	TGTGCCAGCCGTTCATTTGGGGTCTACGAGCAGTACTTC	CASRSFGVYEQYF
TRBV10-3	TRBJ1-2	-	-	TGTGCCATCCTTCGGACAGACGACCACTATGGCTACACCTTC	CAILRTDDHYGYTF
TRBV2	TRBJ2-7	-	-	TGTGCCAGCAGTCCTACTAGGCTCGAGCAGTACTTC	CASSPTRLEQYF
TRBV15	TRBJ2-1	-	-	TGTGCCACCAGCGGAATAACGGGAAACTCCTACAATGAGCAGTTCTTC	CATSGITGNSYNEQFF
TRBV7-9	TRBJ2-1	-	-	TGTGCCAGCAGCTTAGAACAGTACTTTTACAATGAGCAGTTCTTC	CASSLEQYFYNEQFF
TRBV19	TRBJ2-2	-	-	TGTGCCAGTAGTCGGACTTACACCGGGGAGCTGTTTTTT	CASSRTYTGELFF
TRBV7-9	TRBJ1-1	-	-	TGTGCCAGCAGCCCCCCGGGGGGGGTGGACACTGAAGCTTTCTTT	CASSPPGGVDTEAFF